A selection of T cell receptor beta chains follows, all from one sample in a study of early T cells in non-severe SARS-CoV-2 infection. TCRdb recomputed calls from the 5' RACE reads with MiXCR, one row per CDR3 protein. The sample holds 45,000 to 70,000 distinct CDR3 sequences, about 7.7% seen once. The sequencing here drew on whole blood, taken at baseline. The receptors were sampled from an adult who was a healthcare worker with PCR-confirmed SARS-CoV-2 infection or an uninfected control (not recorded which). The CDR3 runs from the conserved cysteine through the conserved F or W. D genes are given only for firm matches. Size is stated for part of the rows, as once, few or many counts, or as a class when the clone is expanded.

J	size	V	D	DNA	CDR3
TRBJ2-1	few	TRBV6-1	NA	TGTGCCAGCACCGGGGGTGGGGTTTTAAATGAGCAGTTCTTC	CASTGGGVLNEQFF
TRBJ2-7	NA	TRBV7-2	TRBD2	TGTGCCAGCACTTCGGGAGGGACTAGCGGGAGGGGATACGAGCAGTACTTC	CASTSGGTSGRGYEQYF
TRBJ1-1	few	TRBV4-3	TRBD1	TGCGCCAGCAGCCCGGGGACAGTAGGGACTGAAGCTTTCTTT	CASSPGTVGTEAFF
TRBJ2-7	NA	TRBV7-9	TRBD2	TGTGCCAGCAGACTTTCGGGACTAGCGGGAGATTCCTACGAGCAGTACTTC	CASRLSGLAGDSYEQYF
TRBJ2-3	many	TRBV7-2	NA	TGTGCCAGCAGCTTAGAGGGCAGGGACGATACGCAGTATTTT	CASSLEGRDDTQYF
TRBJ1-5	many	TRBV20-1	NA	TGCAGTGCTAGAGATCTGGGGCCCCAGCATTTT	CSARDLGPQHF
TRBJ2-7	many	TRBV7-9	NA	TGTGCCAGCAGCTTTTTGTACCGTATTGAACAGGAAGGGCGCTACGAGCAGTACTTC	CASSFLYRIEQEGRYEQYF
TRBJ2-1	NA	TRBV20-1	TRBD2	TGCAGTGCTCTTAGCGGGAGGGCCCACAATGAGCAGTTCTTC	CSALSGRAHNEQFF
TRBJ2-7	NA	TRBV5-4	TRBD2	TGTGCCAGCAGCTCACAGCGGGGGGACTCCTACGAGCAGTACTTC	CASSSQRGDSYEQYF
TRBJ2-5	NA	TRBV10-1	TRBD1	TGCGCCAGCAGCGATGGACAGGGGACGGGGGCCCAGTACTTC	CASSDGQGTGAQYF
TRBJ1-3	NA	TRBV19	NA	TGTGCCAGTTCCGGCAGGGCGCCTGGAAACACCATATATTTT	CASSGRAPGNTIYF
TRBJ2-5	many	TRBV18	TRBD1	TGTGCCAGCTCACCCTCCTCTGGACAGGGGCTGGGGGGAGAGACCCAGTACTTC	CASSPSSGQGLGGETQYF
TRBJ2-1	NA	TRBV7-2	TRBD2	TGTGTCAGCAGCTTAGTGTCTAGCGGGAGGAGTGAGCAGTTCTTC	CVSSLVSSGRSEQFF
TRBJ2-1	few	TRBV10-2	TRBD1	TGCGCCAGCAGCCGGGACAGCAGATACAATGAGCAGTTCTTC	CASSRDSRYNEQFF
TRBJ2-5	NA	TRBV6-2/TRBV6-3	NA	TGTGCCAGCAGTTACTTGAGTGGACACCCTTACGAGACCCAGTACTTC	CASSYLSGHPYETQYF
TRBJ1-5	NA	TRBV6-2/TRBV6-3	NA	TGTGCCAGCAGTCTTACCGCCAAGTATAGCAATCAGCCCCAGCATTTT	CASSLTAKYSNQPQHF
TRBJ2-3	NA	TRBV14	NA	TGTGCCAGCAGCCAAGAAGGCACAGATACGCAGTATTTT	CASSQEGTDTQYF
TRBJ2-1	few	TRBV7-9	TRBD2	TGTGCCAGCAGCCAAAAAAAGCGGGATTCAGAGCAGTTCTTC	CASSQKKRDSEQFF
TRBJ2-2	NA	TRBV3-1	NA	TGTGCCAGCAGCCCCGTGGCCGGGGAGCTGTTTTTT	CASSPVAGELFF
TRBJ2-7	few	TRBV20-1	NA	TGCAGTGCTAGAGATAACCACGAGCAGTACTTC	CSARDNHEQYF
TRBJ1-6	many	TRBV7-3	TRBD1	TGTGCCAGCAGCCTTCGGGACAGAGGTTCACCCCTCCACTTT	CASSLRDRGSPLHF
TRBJ2-1	few	TRBV4-2	TRBD1	TGTGCCAGCAGCGTCGGTTGGACAGGGTCCCTCAATGAGCAGTTCTTC	CASSVGWTGSLNEQFF
TRBJ2-3	few	TRBV7-2	TRBD2	TGTGCCAGCAGCACCGGGACTAGCGACACAGATACGCAGTATTTT	CASSTGTSDTDTQYF
TRBJ2-7	many	TRBV21-1	NA	TGTGCCAGCGGAGCCGGCCCCGGGGGACAGGGGGACGAGCAGTACTTC	CASGAGPGGQGDEQYF
TRBJ2-7	many	TRBV5-6	NA	TGTGCCAGCAGCCTACAGGGCCGCCGGGACGAGCAGTACTTC	CASSLQGRRDEQYF
TRBJ2-1	NA	TRBV12-3/TRBV12-4	TRBD2	TGTGCCAGCAAGCCCCGGGAGGTGGGTAACAATGAGCAGTTCTTC	CASKPREVGNNEQFF
TRBJ1-6	NA	TRBV7-9	NA	TGTGCCAGCAGCCCTTGGGACACCATCAATTCACCCCTCCACTTT	CASSPWDTINSPLHF
TRBJ1-5	few	TRBV19	NA	TGTGCCAGTAGTTCCGTTCGGTCCCAGCATTTT	CASSSVRSQHF
TRBJ1-5	few	TRBV12-3/TRBV12-4	TRBD1	TGTGCCAGCACCCTCCAGGGGGTACTACAGCCCCAGCATTTT	CASTLQGVLQPQHF
TRBJ2-5	few	TRBV6-2/TRBV6-3	NA	TGTGCCAGCAGTTCAGGGCAGAAAGAGACCCAGTACTTC	CASSSGQKETQYF
TRBJ2-7	NA	TRBV12-3/TRBV12-4	NA	TGTGCCAGCAGTTCAGGACGGTCCTACGAGCAGTACTTC	CASSSGRSYEQYF
TRBJ2-2	few	TRBV5-4	NA	TGTGCCAGCAGCTTGGGCCGGGACACCGGGGAGCTGTTTTTT	CASSLGRDTGELFF
TRBJ2-7	NA	TRBV28	NA	TGTGCCAGCAGTTTAAATGCGGAGGAGCAGTACTTC	CASSLNAEEQYF
TRBJ2-5	many	TRBV7-2	NA	TGTGCCAGCAGCACCCGACAGCAAGAGACCCAGTACTTC	CASSTRQQETQYF
TRBJ2-1	few	TRBV27	NA	TGTGCCAGCAGTCCCTCAGAGTGGCGTACAAATGAGCAGTTCTTC	CASSPSEWRTNEQFF
TRBJ2-7	NA	TRBV7-9	NA	TGTGCCAGCAGCTTTCGGGAAGACGAGCAGTACTTC	CASSFREDEQYF
TRBJ2-7	many	TRBV4-1	NA	TGCGCCAGCAGCTGGCGAGACAAACAGTACGAGCAGTACTTC	CASSWRDKQYEQYF
TRBJ2-7	NA	TRBV23-1	NA	TGCGCCAGCAGTCGGGCTGAACTTCCCTACGAGCAGTACTTC	CASSRAELPYEQYF
TRBJ2-7	many	TRBV3-1	TRBD2	TGTGCCAGCAAAGCGGGAGGGTTATACGAGCAGTACTTC	CASKAGGLYEQYF
TRBJ2-1	few	TRBV7-9	TRBD2	TGTGCCAGCAGCTTAGGGACCTGGTGGACTAGCGGATACAATGAGCAGTTCTTC	CASSLGTWWTSGYNEQFF